A selection of T cell receptor beta chains follows, all from one sample in a study of CD8 T cells in Susac syndrome. TCRdb fed the immunoSEQ multiplex PCR reads into MiXCR, producing one record per CDR3 protein. The sample carries more than 95,000 distinct CDR3 sequences, around 94% recorded once. Sequencing input: CD8+ T cells from PBMCs. The receptors originated from a human donor with Susac syndrome. Each CDR3 is given without its conserved first and last residue.

J: TRBJ2-1; V: TRBV14; CDR3: ASSQDQRGYYNEQF
J: TRBJ2-1; V: TRBV19; CDR3: ASSSNEQF
J: TRBJ1-4; V: TRBV4-1; CDR3: ASSHSQQGYGEKLF
J: TRBJ2-7; V: TRBV2; CDR3: ASSENRGFYEQY
J: TRBJ2-7; V: TRBV3-1; CDR3: ASTSGLAAYEQY
J: TRBJ2-7; V: TRBV7-9; CDR3: ASGGLAEYEQY
J: TRBJ2-5; V: TRBV20-1; CDR3: SARHPQRETQY
J: TRBJ2-5; V: TRBV20-1; CDR3: SARVGQGKQETQY
J: TRBJ1-2; V: TRBV18; CDR3: ASSPPGPDGYT
J: TRBJ2-1; V: TRBV5-1; CDR3: ASSLFGGVGDEQF
J: TRBJ2-1; V: TRBV29-1; CDR3: SVVGADDSGYNEQF
J: TRBJ2-5; V: TRBV7-3; CDR3: ASSSTGRAGETQY
J: TRBJ2-5; V: TRBV20-1; CDR3: SARGGAAEETQY
J: TRBJ1-2; V: TRBV4-3; CDR3: ASSQEVEGVSYGYT
J: TRBJ1-1; V: TRBV7-3; CDR3: ASSLNQGRDTEAF
J: TRBJ2-7; V: TRBV3-1; CDR3: ASSQVGDRFYEQY